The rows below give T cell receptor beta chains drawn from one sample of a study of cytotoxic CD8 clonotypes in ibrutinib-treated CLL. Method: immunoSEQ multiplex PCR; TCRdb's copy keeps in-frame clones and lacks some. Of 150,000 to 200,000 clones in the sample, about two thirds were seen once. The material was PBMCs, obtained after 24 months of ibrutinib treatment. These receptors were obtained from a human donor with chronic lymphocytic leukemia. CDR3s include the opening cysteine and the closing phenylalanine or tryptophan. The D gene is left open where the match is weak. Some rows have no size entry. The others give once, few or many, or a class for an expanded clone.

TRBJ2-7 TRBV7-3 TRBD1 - TGTGCCAGCAGCGTAGACAGGGGACAAAAGCAGTACTTC CASSVDRGQKQYF
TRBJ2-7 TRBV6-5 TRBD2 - TGTGCCAGCGGTGCGGGGGGCCAGCCCGAGCAGTACTTC CASGAGGQPEQYF
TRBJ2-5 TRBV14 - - TGTGCCAGCAGCCAAGGACTGTACAAAGAGACCCAGTACTTC CASSQGLYKETQYF
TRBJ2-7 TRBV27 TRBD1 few TGTGCCAGCAGTCTCACCGGGACAGGGGCCTACGAGCAGTACTTC CASSLTGTGAYEQYF
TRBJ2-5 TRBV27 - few TGTGCCAGCAGTGAAGAGGTATTTCGGCGGACCCAGTACTTC CASSEEVFRRTQYF
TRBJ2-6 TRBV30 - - TGTGCCTGGAGGAGGGGACGGACGCGGGCTGGGGCCAACGTCCTGACTTTC CAWRRGRTRAGANVLTF
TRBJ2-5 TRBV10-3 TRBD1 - TGTGCCATCAGTGGGGACAGGGGAGATCAAGAGACCCAGTACTTC CAISGDRGDQETQYF
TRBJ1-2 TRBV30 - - TGTGCCTGGACAGTCAGCCCCTATGGCTACACCTTC CAWTVSPYGYTF
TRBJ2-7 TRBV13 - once TGTGCCAGCAGCTTCGACAGGTTATCCCACGAGCAGTACTTC CASSFDRLSHEQYF
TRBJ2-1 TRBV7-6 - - TGTGCCAGCAGCCAATCATCCGGCAGGACCTCGTTATACAATGAGCAGTTCTTC CASSQSSGRTSLYNEQFF
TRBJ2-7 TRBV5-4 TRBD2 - TGTGCCAGCAGCTTGCCTAGCGGAGACACCTACGAGCAGTACTTC CASSLPSGDTYEQYF
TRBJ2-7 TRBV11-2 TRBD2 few TGTGCCAGCAGCGAGGGACTAGCGGGAGGTTACGAGCAGTACTTC CASSEGLAGGYEQYF
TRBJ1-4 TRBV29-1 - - TGCAGCGTTGCGGGAACAAATAATGAAAAACTGTTTTTT CSVAGTNNEKLFF
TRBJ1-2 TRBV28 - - TGTGCCAGCAGTTTAACCCTGGAGACAGCCTATGGCTACACCTTC CASSLTLETAYGYTF
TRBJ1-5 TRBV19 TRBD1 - TGTGCCAGTAGTAGGGACAGGGGAAGTACTCAGCCCCAGCATTTT CASSRDRGSTQPQHF
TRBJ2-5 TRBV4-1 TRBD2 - TGCGCCAGCAGCCGACGGGACTATAATAGTGGGGCGGAGACCCAGTACTTC CASSRRDYNSGAETQYF
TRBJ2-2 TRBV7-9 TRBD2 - TGTGCCAGCAGCTTAACCCCGGGACTAGCCGTCACCGGGGAGCTGTTTTTT CASSLTPGLAVTGELFF
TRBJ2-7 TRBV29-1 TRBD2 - TGCAGCGTTGAACCTCCCTCTGGGGGAGGGCCTATCCAGCAGTACTTC CSVEPPSGGGPIQQYF
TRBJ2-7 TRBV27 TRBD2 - TGTGCCAGCAGTTACCGAGCGGGAGTTGTAAGCTACGAGCAGTACTTC CASSYRAGVVSYEQYF
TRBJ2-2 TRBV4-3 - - TGCGCCAGCAGCCAAGAACCGGGCGGGGAGCTGTTTTTT CASSQEPGGELFF
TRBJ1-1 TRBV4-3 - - TGCGCCAGCAGCCACGGGGGGGCAAACGCTGAAGCTTTCTTT CASSHGGANAEAFF
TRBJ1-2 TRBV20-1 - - TGCAGTGCTCCCCAGGGGGGCTACACCTTC CSAPQGGYTF
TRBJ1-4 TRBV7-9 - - TGTGCCAGCAGCGTAGGTGAAAAACTGTTTTTT CASSVGEKLFF
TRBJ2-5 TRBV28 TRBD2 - TGTGCCAGCACCGGACTAGAATTACAAGAGACCCAGTACTTC CASTGLELQETQYF
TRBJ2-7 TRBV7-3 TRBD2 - TGTGCCAGCTCCGCGCCGGGACTAGCGGGAGAGGGCGGTTACGAGCAGTACTTC CASSAPGLAGEGGYEQYF
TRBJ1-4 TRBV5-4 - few TGTGCCAGCAGCTTGGCCAAGGGGGTGGGTGAAAAACTGTTTTTT CASSLAKGVGEKLFF
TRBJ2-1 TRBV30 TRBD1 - TGTGCCTGGAGAGCCCTGCGACAGGGCTACAATGAGCAGTTCTTC CAWRALRQGYNEQFF
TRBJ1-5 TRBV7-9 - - TGTGCCAGCAGCATCGGGGACGTTTATAACAATCAGCCCCAGCATTTT CASSIGDVYNNQPQHF
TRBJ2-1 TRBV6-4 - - TGTGCCAGCAGTACCCCTGGGGCCGGTTACAATGAGCAGTTCTTC CASSTPGAGYNEQFF
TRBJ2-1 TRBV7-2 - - TGTGCCAGCAGCTTACCCGTCCCCTACAATGAGCAGTTCTTC CASSLPVPYNEQFF
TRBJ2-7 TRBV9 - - TGTGCCAGCAGCGTTGAGAGCTCCTACGAGCAGTACTTC CASSVESSYEQYF
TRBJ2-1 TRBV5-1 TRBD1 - TGCGCCAGCAGCTTACAGGGGGCGAGGTCCAATGAGCAGTTCTTC CASSLQGARSNEQFF
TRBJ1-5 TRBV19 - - TGTGCCAGTAGTATTCCCCTAGTAGACAGCAATCAGCCCCAGCATTTT CASSIPLVDSNQPQHF
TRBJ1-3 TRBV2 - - TGTGCCAACGTGAAGTACGGAAACACCATATATTTT CANVKYGNTIYF
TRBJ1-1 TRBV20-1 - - TGCAGTGCTGCAAAAACTGAAGCTTTCTTT CSAAKTEAFF
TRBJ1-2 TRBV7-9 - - TGTGCCAGCAGCTTCCTGCCTAACTATGGCTACACCTTC CASSFLPNYGYTF
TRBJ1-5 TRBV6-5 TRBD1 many TGTGCCAGCAGAGGGGGCACCCATCAGCCCCAGCATTTT CASRGGTHQPQHF
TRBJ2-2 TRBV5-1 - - TGCGCCAGCAGCCTCAGCGGGAACACCGGGGAGCTGTTTTTT CASSLSGNTGELFF
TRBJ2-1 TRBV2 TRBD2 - TGTGCCAGCAGTCGCAGCGGGAGCTCCTACAATGAGCAGTTCTTC CASSRSGSSYNEQFF
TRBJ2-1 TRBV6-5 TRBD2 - TGTGCCAGCAGTTCCGCGCTGGGCGGGAGTCACAATGAGCAGTTCTTC CASSSALGGSHNEQFF
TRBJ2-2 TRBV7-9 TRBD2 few TGTGCCAGCAGCCCCGGGACTAGCGGGAGTATCACCGGGGAGCTGTTTTTT CASSPGTSGSITGELFF
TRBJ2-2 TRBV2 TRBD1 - TGTGCCAGCGGACAGGAAAAGGTGAACACCGGGGAGCTGTTTTTT CASGQEKVNTGELFF
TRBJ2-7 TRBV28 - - TGTGCCAGCCGGACACAGATAGGCTACGAGCAGTACTTC CASRTQIGYEQYF
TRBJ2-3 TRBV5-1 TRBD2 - TGCGCCAGCAGCGGGGCGGGAGTTAGAGATACGCAGTATTTT CASSGAGVRDTQYF
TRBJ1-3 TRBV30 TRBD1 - TGTGCCTGGAGTGTACCAGGGGGATCTGGAAACACCATATATTTT CAWSVPGGSGNTIYF
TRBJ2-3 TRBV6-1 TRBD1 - TGTGCCAGCAACCCGGGACAGGGAACAGATACGCAGTATTTT CASNPGQGTDTQYF